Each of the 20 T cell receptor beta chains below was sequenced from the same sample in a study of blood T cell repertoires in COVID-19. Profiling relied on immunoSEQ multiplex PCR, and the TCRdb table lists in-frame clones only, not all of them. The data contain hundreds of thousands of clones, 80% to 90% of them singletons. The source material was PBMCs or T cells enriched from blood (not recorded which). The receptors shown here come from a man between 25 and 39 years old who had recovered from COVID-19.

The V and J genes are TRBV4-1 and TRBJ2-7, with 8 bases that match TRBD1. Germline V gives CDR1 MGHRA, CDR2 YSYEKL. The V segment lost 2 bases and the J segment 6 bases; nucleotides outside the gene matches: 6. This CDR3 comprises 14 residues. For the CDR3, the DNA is TGCGCCAGCAGCCAACATTGGACAGGGACCGAGCAGTACTTC. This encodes CASSQHWTGTEQYF.

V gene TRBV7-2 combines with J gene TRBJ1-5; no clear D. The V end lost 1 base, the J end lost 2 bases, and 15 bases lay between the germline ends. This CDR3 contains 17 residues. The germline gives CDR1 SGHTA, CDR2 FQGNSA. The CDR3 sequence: CASSLGGRGYGNQPQHF. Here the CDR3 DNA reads TGTGCCAGCAGCTTAGGAGGGCGGGGTTATGGCAATCAGCCCCAGCATTTT. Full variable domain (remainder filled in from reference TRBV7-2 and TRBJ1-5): GAGVSQSPSNKVTEKGKDVELRCDPISGHTALYWYRQSLGQGLEFLIYFQGNSAPDKSGLPSDRFSAERTGGSVSTLTIQRTQQEDSAVYLCASSLGGRGYGNQPQHFGDGTRLSIL.

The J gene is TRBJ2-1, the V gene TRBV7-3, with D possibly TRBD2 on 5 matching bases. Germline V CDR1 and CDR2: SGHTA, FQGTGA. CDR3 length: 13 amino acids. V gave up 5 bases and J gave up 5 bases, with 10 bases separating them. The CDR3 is CASSLSANNEQFF. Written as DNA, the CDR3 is TGTGCCAGCAGCCTTAGCGCAAACAATGAGCAGTTCTTC.

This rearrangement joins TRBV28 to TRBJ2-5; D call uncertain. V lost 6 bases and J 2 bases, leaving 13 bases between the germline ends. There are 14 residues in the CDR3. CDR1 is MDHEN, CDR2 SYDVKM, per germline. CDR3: CASRMAFQQETQYF. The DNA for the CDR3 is TGTGCCAGCAGGATGGCCTTCCAGCAAGAGACCCAGTACTTC.

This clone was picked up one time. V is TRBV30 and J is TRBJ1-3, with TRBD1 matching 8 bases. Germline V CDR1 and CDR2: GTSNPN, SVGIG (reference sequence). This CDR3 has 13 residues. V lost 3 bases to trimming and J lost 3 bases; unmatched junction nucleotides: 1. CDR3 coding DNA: TGTGCCTGGAGAGGACAGGGTGGAAACACCATATATTTT. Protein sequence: CAWRGQGGNTIYF.

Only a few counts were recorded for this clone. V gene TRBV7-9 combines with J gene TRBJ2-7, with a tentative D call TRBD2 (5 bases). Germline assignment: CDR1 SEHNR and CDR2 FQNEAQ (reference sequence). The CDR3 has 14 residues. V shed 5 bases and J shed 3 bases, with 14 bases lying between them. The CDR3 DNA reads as TGTGCCAGCAGCGACAAAAGCGGCCTCTACGAGCAGTACTTC. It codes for CASSDKSGLYEQYF.

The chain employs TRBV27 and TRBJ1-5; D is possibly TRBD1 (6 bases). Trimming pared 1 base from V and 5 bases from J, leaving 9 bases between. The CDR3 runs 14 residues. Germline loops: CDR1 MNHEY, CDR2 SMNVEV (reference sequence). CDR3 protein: CASSLWAGDQPQHF. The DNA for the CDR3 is TGTGCCAGCAGTTTATGGGCAGGGGATCAGCCCCAGCATTTT.

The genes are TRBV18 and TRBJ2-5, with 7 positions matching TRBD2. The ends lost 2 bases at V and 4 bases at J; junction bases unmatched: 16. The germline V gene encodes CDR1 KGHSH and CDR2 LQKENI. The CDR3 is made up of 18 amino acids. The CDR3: CASSPRALGGSGGETQYF. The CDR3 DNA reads TGTGCCAGCTCACCAAGAGCGCTTGGCGGGAGTGGCGGAGAGACCCAGTACTTC.

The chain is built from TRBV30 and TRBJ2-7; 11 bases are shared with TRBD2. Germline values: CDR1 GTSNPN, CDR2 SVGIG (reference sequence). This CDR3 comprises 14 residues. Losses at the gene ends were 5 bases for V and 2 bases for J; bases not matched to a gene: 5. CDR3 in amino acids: CAWATSGRTYEQYF. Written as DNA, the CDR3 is TGTGCCTGGGCTACTAGCGGGAGAACCTACGAGCAGTACTTC.

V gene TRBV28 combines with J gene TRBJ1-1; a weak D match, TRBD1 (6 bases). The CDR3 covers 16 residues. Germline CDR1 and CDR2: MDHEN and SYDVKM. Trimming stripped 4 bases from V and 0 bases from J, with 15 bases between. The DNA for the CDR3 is TGTGCCAGCAGTTCCATCGGCAGGGGAATGAACACTGAAGCTTTCTTT. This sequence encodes CASSSIGRGMNTEAFF.

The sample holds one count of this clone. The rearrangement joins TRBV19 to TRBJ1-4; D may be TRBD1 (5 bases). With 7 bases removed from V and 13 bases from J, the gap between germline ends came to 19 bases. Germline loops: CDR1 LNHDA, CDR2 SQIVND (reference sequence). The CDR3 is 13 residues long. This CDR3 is CASMSRAHARLFF. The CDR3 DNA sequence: TGTGCCAGTATGTCCAGGGCCCATGCGAGACTGTTTTTT.

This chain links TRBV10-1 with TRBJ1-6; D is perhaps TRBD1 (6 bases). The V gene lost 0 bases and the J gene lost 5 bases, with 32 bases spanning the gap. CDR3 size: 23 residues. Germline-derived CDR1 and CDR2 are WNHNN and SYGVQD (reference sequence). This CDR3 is CASSESDSIVEGDTYWDNSPLHF. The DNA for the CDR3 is TGCGCCAGCAGTGAGTCGGATTCAATAGTTGAGGGGGACACTTATTGGGATAATTCACCCCTCCACTTT.

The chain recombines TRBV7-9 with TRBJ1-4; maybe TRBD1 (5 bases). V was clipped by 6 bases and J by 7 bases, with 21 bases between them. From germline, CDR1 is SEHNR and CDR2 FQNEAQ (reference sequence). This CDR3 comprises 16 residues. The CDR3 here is CASSPAGRAPGEKLFF. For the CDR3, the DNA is TGTGCCAGCAGTCCCGCGGGGCGGGCACCCGGTGAAAAACTGTTTTTT.

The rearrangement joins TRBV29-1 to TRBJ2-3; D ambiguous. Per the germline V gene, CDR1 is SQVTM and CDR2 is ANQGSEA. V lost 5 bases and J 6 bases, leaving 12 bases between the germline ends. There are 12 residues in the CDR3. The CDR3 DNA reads TGCAGCGTTCGTCCCAACTCGGATACGCAGTATTTT. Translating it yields CSVRPNSDTQYF.

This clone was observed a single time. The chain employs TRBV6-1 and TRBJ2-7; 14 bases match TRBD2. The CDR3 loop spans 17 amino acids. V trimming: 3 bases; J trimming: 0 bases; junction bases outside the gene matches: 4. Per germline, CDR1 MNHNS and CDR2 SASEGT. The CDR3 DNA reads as TGTGCCAGCAGTGAGGGGACTAGCGGGAGCACCTCCTACGAGCAGTACTTC. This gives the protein CASSEGTSGSTSYEQYF.

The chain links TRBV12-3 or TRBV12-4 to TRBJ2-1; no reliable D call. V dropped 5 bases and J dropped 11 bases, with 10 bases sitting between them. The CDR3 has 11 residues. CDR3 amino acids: CASSIRAKQFF. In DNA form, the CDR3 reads TGTGCCAGCAGTATACGTGCTAAGCAGTTCTTC.

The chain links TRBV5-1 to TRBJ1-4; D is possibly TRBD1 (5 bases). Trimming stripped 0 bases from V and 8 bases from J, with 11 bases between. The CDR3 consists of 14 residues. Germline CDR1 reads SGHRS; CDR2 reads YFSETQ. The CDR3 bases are TGCGCCAGCAGCTTGGAAAGGGGAGGCGAAAAACTGTTTTTT. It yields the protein CASSLERGGEKLFF.

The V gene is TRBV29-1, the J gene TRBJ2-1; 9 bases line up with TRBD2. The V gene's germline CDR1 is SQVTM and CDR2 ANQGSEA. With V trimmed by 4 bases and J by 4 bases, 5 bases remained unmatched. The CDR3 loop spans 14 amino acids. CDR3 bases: TGCAGCGTTGCACCTAGCGGGGTTTACAATGAGCAGTTCTTC. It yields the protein CSVAPSGVYNEQFF.

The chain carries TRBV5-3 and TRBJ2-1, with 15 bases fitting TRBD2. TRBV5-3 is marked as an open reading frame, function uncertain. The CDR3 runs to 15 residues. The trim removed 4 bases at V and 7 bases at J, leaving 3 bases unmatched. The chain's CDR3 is CARSAGLAGGNEQFF. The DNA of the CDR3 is TGTGCCAGAAGCGCGGGACTAGCGGGAGGTAATGAGCAGTTCTTC.

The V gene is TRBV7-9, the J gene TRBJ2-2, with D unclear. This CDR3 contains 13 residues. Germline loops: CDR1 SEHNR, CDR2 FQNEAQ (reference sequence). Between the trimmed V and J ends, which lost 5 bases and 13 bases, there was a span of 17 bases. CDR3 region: CASSPTAINVLFF. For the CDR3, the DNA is TGTGCCAGCAGCCCCACCGCGATAAATGTGCTGTTTTTT.